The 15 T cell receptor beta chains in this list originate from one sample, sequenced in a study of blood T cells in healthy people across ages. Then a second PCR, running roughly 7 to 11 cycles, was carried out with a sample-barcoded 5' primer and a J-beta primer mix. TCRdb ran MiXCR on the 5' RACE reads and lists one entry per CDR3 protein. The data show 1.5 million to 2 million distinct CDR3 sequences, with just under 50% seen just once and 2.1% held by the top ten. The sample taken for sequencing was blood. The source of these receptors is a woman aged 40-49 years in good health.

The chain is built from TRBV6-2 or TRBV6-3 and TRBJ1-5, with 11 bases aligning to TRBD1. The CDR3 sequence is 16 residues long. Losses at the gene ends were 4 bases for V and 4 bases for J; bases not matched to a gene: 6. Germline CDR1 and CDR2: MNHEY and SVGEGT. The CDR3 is CASSFYRDRGNQPQHF. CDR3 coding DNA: TGTGCCAGCAGTTTTTACCGGGACAGGGGGAATCAGCCCCAGCATTTT.

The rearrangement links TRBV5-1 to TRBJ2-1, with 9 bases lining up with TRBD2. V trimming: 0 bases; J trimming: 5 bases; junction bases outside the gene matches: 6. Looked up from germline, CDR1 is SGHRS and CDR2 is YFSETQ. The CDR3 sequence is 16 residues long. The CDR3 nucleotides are TGCGCCAGCAGCTTGGTGGCTAGCGGGGTTAACAATGAGCAGTTCTTC. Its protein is CASSLVASGVNNEQFF.

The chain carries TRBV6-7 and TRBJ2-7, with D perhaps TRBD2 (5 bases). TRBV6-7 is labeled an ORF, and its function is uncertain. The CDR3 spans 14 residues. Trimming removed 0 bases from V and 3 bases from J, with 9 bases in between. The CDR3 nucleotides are TGTGCCAGCAGTTACTCGGACTCAAACTACGAGCAGTACTTC. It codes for CASSYSDSNYEQYF.

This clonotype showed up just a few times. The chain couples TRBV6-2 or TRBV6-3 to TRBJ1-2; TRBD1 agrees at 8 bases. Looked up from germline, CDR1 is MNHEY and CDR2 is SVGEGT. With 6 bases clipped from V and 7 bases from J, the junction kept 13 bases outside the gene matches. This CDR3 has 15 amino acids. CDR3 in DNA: TGTGCCAGCAGCAAGGGCCCGGACAGGGAAGCTGGCTACACCTTC. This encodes CASSKGPDREAGYTF.

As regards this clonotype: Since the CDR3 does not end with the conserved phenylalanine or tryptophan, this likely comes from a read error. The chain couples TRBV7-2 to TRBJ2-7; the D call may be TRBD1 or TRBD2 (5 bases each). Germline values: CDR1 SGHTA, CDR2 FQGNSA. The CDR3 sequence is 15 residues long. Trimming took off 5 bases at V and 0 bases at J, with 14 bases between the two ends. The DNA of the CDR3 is TGTGCCAGCAGCCCACAGTTGGGGGACTCCTACGAGCAGTACTGC. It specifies CASSPQLGDSYEQYC.

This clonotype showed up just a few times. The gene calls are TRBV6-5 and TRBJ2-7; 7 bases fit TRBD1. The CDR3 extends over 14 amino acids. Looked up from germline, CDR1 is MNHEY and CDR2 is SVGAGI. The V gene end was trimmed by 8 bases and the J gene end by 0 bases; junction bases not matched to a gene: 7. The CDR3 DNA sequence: TGTGCCAGCGGAAAAGACAGGGCCTCCTACGAGCAGTACTTC. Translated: CASGKDRASYEQYF.

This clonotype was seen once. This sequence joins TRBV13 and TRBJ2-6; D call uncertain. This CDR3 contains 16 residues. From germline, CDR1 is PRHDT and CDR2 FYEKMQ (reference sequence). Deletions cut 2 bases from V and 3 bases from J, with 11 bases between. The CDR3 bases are TGTGCCAGCAGCTTAAGGGTAGGCCTTGGGGCCAACGTCCTGACTTTC. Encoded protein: CASSLRVGLGANVLTF.

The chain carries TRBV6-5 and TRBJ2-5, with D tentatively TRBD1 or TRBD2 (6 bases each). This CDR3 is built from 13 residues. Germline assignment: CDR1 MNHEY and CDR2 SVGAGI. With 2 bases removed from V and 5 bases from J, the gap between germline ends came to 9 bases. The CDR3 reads CASSYRGVETQYF. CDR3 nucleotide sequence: TGTGCCAGCAGTTACAGGGGGGTGGAGACCCAGTACTTC.

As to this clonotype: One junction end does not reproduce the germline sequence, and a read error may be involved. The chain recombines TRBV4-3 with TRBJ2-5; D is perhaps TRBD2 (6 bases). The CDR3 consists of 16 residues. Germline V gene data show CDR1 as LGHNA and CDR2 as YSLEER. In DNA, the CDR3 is TGCGCCGGCAGCCAAGAGGCAAACGGGGGTCAAGAGACCCAGTACTTC. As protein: CAGSQEANGGQETQYF.

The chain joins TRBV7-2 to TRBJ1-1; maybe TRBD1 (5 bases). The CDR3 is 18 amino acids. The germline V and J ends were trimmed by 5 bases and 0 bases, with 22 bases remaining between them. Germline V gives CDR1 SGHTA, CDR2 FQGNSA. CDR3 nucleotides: TGTGCCAGCAGCAACATCAGGTGCCAGGGCTGGATGAACACTGAAGCTTTCTTT. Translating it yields CASSNIRCQGWMNTEAFF.

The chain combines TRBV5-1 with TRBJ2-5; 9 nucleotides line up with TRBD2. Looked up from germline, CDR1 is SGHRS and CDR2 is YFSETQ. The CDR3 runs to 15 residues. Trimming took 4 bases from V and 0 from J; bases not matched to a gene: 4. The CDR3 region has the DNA TGCGCCAGCAGCCGGACTAGCGTAAACCAAGAGACCCAGTACTTC. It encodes CASSRTSVNQETQYF.

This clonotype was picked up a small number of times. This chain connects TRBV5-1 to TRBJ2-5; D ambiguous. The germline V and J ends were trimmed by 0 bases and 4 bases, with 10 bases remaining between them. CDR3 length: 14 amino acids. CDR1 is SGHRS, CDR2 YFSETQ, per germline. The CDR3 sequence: CASSLAGLSETQYF. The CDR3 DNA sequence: TGCGCCAGCAGCTTGGCGGGCCTGTCAGAGACCCAGTACTTC.

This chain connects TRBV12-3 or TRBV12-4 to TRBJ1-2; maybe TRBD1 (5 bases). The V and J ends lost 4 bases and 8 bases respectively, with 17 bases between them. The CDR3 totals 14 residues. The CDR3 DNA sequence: TGTGCCAGCAGTTCCCTGGGGCTGGCCACAGGCTACACCTTC. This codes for CASSSLGLATGYTF.

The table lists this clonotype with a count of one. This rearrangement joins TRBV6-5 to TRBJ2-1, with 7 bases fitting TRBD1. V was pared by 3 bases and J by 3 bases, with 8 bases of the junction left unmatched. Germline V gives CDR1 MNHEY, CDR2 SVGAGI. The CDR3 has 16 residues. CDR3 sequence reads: CASSYRTGASYNEQFF. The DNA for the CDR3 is TGTGCCAGCAGTTATCGAACAGGGGCGAGCTACAATGAGCAGTTCTTC.

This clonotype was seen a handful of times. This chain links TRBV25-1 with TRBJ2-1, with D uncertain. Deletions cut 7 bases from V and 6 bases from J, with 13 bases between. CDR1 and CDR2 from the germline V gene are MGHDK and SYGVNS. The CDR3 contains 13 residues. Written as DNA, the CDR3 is TGTGCCAGCAACGGCGAGGCCAGCAATGAGCAGTTCTTC. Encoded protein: CASNGEASNEQFF.